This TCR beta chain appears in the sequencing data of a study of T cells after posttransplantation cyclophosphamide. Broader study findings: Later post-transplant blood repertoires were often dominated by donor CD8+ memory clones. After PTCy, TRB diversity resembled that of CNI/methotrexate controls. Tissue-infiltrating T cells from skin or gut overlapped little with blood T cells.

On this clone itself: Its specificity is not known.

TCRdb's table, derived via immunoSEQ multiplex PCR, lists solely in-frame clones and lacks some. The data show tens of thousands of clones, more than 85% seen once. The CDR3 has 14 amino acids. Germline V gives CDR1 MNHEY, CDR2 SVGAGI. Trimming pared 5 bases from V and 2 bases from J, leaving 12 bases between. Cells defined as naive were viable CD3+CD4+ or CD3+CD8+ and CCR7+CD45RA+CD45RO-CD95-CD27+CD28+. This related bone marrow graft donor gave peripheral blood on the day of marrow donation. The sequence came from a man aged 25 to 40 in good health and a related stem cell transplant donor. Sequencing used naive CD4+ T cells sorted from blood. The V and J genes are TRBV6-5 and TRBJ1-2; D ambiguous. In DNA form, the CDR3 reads TGTGCCAGCAGTCCCTCGGCGGAGAACTATGGCTACACCTTC. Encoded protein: CASSPSAENYGYTF.